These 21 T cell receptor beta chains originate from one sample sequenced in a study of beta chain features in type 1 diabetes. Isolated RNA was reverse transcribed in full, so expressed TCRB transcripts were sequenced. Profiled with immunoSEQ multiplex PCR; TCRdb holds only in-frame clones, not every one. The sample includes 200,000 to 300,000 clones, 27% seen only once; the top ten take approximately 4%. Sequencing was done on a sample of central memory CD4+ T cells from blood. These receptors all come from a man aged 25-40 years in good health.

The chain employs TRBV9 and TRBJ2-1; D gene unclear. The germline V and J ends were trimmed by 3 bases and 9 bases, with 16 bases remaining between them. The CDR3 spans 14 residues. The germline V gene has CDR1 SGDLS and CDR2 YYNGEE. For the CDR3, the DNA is TGTGCCAGCAGCGCCGCCGAAATAGCAGGTGAGCAGTTCTTC. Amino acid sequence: CASSAAEIAGEQFF.

The CDR3 protein is CAWQEFSGANVLTF. In nucleotides, the CDR3 is TGTGCCTGGCAAGAGTTTTCTGGGGCCAACGTCCTGACTTTC. V and J are TRBV30 and TRBJ2-6, with D unresolved. Germline values: CDR1 GTSNPN, CDR2 SVGIG (reference sequence). The CDR3 is 14 residues long. Trimming removed 5 bases from V and 1 base from J, with 9 bases in between.

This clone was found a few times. The CDR3 nucleotides are TGTGCCTGGAGGGCAATCTACGAGCAGTACTTC. It translates to CAWRAIYEQYF. The chain joins TRBV30 to TRBJ2-7; D gene uncertain. The CDR3 is 11 residues long. Trimming took off 3 bases at V and 3 bases at J, with 6 bases between the two ends. CDR1 is GTSNPN, CDR2 SVGIG, per germline (reference sequence).

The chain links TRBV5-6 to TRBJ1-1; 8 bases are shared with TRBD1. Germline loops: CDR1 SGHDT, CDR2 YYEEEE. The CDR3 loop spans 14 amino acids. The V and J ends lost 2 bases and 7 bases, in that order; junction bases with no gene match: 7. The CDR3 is CASSLRTGTNEAFF. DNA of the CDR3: TGTGCCAGCAGCTTACGGACAGGGACGAATGAAGCTTTCTTT.

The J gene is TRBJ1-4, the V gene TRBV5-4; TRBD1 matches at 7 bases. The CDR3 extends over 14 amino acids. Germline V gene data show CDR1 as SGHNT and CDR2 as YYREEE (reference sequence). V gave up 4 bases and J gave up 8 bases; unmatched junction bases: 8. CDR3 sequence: CASSRRQGEEKLFF. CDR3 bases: TGTGCCAGCAGCCGACGACAGGGTGAAGAAAAACTGTTTTTT.

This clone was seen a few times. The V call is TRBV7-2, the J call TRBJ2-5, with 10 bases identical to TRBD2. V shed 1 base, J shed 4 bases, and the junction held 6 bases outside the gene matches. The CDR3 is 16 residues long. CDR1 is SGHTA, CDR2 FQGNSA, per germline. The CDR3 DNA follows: TGTGCCAGCAGCTTAGGCGGGGGACTAGCGTTAGAGACCCAGTACTTC. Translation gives CASSLGGGLALETQYF.

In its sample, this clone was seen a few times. CDR3 sequence reads: CTSARVLQYF. The CDR3 coding sequence is TGTACCTCAGCAAGAGTTCTTCAGTACTTC. V is TRBV5-8 and J is TRBJ2-4; no reliable D call. The CDR3 is 10 amino acids. Germline loops: CDR1 SGHTS, CDR2 YDEGEE.

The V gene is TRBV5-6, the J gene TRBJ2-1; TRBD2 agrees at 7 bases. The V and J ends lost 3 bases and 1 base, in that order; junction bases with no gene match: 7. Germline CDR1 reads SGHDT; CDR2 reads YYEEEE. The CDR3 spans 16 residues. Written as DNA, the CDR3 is TGTGCCAGCAGCTACACCAGCGGGAAATCCTACAATGAGCAGTTCTTC. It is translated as CASSYTSGKSYNEQFF.

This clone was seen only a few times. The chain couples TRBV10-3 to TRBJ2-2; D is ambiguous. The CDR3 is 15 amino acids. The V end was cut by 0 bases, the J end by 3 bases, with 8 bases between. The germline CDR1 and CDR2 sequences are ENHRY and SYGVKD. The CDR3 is CAISESNSHTGELFF. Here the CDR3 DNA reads TGTGCCATCAGTGAGTCGAATTCTCACACCGGGGAGCTGTTTTTT.

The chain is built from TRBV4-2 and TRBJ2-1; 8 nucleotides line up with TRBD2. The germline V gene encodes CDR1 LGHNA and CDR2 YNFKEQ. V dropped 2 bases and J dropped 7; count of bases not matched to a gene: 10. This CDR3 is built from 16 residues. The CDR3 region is CASSQTTGGPVNEQFF. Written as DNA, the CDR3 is TGTGCCAGCAGCCAAACAACGGGGGGGCCTGTAAATGAGCAGTTCTTC.

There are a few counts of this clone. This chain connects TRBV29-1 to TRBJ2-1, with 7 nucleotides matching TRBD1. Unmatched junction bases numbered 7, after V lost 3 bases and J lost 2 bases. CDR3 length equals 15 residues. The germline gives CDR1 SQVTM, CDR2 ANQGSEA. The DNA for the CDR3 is TGCAGCGTTGAGAATACAGGGGAAGCCTACAATGAGCAGTTCTTC. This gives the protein CSVENTGEAYNEQFF.

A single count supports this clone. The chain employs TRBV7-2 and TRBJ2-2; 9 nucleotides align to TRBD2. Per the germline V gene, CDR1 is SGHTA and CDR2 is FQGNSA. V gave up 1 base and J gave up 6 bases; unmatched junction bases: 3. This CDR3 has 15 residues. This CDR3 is CASSLDGGRAGELFF. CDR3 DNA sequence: TGTGCCAGCAGCTTAGATGGCGGGAGGGCCGGGGAGCTGTTTTTT.

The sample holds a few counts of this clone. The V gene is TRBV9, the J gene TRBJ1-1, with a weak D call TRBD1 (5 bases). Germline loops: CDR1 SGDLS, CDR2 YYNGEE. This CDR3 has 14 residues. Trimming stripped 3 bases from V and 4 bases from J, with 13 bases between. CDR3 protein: CASSAGSGFTEAFF. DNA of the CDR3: TGTGCCAGCAGCGCTGGCTCAGGGTTCACTGAAGCTTTCTTT.

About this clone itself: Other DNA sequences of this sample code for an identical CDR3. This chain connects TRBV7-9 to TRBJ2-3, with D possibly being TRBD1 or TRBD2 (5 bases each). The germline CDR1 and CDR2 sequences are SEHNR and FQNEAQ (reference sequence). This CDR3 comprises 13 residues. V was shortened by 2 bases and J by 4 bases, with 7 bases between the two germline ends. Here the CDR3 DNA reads TGTGCCAGCAGCTTAAGAGGGGCAGATACGCAGTATTTT. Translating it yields CASSLRGADTQYF.

The CDR3 sequence is CASSQWDEQYF. The CDR3 bases are TGTGCCAGCAGCCAATGGGACGAGCAGTACTTC. The V gene is TRBV14, the J gene TRBJ2-7; no reliable D call. CDR1 is SGHDN, CDR2 FVKESK, per germline. This CDR3 has 11 residues. The ends were cut back, 2 bases at V and 5 bases at J, with 4 bases in the middle.

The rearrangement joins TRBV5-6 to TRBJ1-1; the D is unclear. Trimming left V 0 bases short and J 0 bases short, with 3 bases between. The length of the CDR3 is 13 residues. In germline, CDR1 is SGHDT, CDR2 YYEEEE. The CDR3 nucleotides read TGTGCCAGCAGCTTGGGACTGAACACTGAAGCTTTCTTT. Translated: CASSLGLNTEAFF. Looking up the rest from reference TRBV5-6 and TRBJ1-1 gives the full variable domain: DAGVTQSPTHLIKTRGQQVTLRCSPKSGHDTVSWYQQALGQGPQFIFQYYEEEERQRGNFPDRFSGHQFPNYSSELNVNALLLGDSALYLCASSLGLNTEAFFGQGTRLTVV.

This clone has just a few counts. The CDR3, as DNA: TGTGCCAGCAGCCGTGGGGGACAAAACTACGAGCAGTACTTC. Its protein product is CASSRGGQNYEQYF. This rearrangement joins TRBV7-9 to TRBJ2-7; D might be TRBD1 (6 bases). Germline CDR1 and CDR2: SEHNR and FQNEAQ (reference sequence). CDR3 length: 14 amino acids. Trimming shortened V by 5 bases and J by 3 bases, and 14 bases separated the two germline ends.

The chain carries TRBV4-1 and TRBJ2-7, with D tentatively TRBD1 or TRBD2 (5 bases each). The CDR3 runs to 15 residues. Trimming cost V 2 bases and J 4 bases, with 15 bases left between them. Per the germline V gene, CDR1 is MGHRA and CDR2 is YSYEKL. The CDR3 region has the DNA TGCGCCAGCAGCCAACTAGGGGACCCTTCTTACGAGCAGTACTTC. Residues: CASSQLGDPSYEQYF.

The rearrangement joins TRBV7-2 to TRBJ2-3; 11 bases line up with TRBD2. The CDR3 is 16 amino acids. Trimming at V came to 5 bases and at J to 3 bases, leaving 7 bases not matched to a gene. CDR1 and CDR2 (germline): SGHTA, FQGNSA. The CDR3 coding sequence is TGTGCCAGCAGCCGAACTAGCGGGGGTCTTACAGATACGCAGTATTTT. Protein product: CASSRTSGGLTDTQYF.

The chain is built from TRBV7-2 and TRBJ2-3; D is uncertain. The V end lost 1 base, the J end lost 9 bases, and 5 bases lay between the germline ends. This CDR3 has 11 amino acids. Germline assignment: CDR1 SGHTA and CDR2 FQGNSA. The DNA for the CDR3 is TGTGCCAGCAGCTTAGTCGGGACGCAGTATTTT. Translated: CASSLVGTQYF.

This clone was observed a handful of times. The CDR3 DNA sequence: TGTGCCAGCAGCTCCTGGGACTCGACAGGCGAAGCTTTCTTT. Protein sequence: CASSSWDSTGEAFF. The chain couples TRBV7-6 to TRBJ1-1; D possibly corresponds to TRBD1 (6 bases). Looked up from germline, CDR1 is SGHVS and CDR2 is FNYEAQ. The V gene lost 4 bases and the J gene lost 8 bases, with 17 bases spanning the gap. The CDR3 loop spans 14 amino acids.